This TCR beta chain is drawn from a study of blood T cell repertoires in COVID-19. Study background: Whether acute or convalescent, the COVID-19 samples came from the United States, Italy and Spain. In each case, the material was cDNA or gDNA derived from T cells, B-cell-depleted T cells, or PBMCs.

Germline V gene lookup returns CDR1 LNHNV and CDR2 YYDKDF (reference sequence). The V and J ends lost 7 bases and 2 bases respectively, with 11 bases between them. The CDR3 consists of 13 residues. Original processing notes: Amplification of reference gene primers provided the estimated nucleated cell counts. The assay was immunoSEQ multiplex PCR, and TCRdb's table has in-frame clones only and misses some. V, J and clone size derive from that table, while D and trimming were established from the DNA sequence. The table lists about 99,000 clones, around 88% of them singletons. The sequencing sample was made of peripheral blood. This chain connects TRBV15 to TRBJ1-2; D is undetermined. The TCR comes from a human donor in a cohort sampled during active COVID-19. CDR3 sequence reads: CATTPRVNYGYTF. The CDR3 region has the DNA TGTGCCACCACCCCTAGAGTGAACTATGGCTACACCTTC.